A selection of T cell receptor beta chains follows, all from one sample in a study of radiation and T cells in renal cell carcinoma. TCRdb's copy holds only in-frame clones and misses some; the assay was immunoSEQ multiplex PCR. The sample yields 150,000 or so clones, around four fifths seen once. The specimen was blood, collected from a patient whose treatment included radiotherapy and nephrectomy. These receptors came from a woman aged 45-65 years with renal cell carcinoma. CDR3s leave out the opening cysteine and the closing phenylalanine or tryptophan.

>12|TRBJ2-7|TRBV30
AWSKGQLIYEQY
>11|TRBJ2-1|TRBV9
ASSESEYNEQF
>13|TRBJ1-2|TRBV5-6
ASAYRDTWSGGYT
>9|TRBJ2-7|TRBV23-1
ASSRNNEQY
>13|TRBJ1-5|TRBV19
ASSILQAENQPQH
>13|TRBJ1-1|TRBV5-1
ASSFLGALVTEAF
>12|TRBJ1-1|TRBV5-1
ASSLEGRSTEAF
>12|TRBJ2-7|TRBV6-5
ASRDRALDYEQY
>10|TRBJ2-7|TRBV2
ASKGATHEQY
>11|TRBJ1-1|TRBV9
ASSGGVHTEAF
>13|TRBJ1-2|TRBV5-5
ASSPVPWFLGGYT
>13|TRBJ1-5|TRBV2
ASRERMGNFQPQH
>13|TRBJ2-1|TRBV7-2
ASSRTGGLGNEQF
>9|TRBJ2-5|TRBV29-1
SVDVQETQY
>12|TRBJ2-1|TRBV7-2
ASSLGLALGEQF
>12|TRBJ2-1|TRBV19
ASSIAFGDNEQF
>14|TRBJ2-1|TRBV19
ASQWQGTSTYNEQF
>14|TRBJ2-5|TRBV5-4
ASSSLSGRARETQY
>13|TRBJ2-7|TRBV6-5
ASRPRLAGVYEQY
>12|TRBJ2-3|TRBV14
ASSQDYRADTQY
>11|TRBJ1-5|TRBV29-1
SVELEGDQPQH
>11|TRBJ1-1|TRBV2
ASSEEYSAEAF
>11|TRBJ2-7|TRBV27
ASSLSGPREQY
>13|TRBJ2-1|TRBV2
ASSLDRGSYNEQF
>12|TRBJ2-7|TRBV7-2
ASSLTQVIYEQY
>11|TRBJ2-7|TRBV27
DSGRGTGSEQY